The 29 T cell receptor beta chains below come from one sample, sequenced in a study of blood T cell repertoires in COVID-19. Profiled with immunoSEQ multiplex PCR; TCRdb holds only in-frame clones, not every one. The sample carries 65,000 to 85,000 clones, 70% to 80% recorded once. The sequencing input was peripheral blood. The receptors derive from a middle-aged man with active or convalescent COVID-19.

In its sample, this clone was seen once. J is TRBJ2-5 and V is TRBV5-1; D unclear. Trimming stripped 0 bases from V and 7 bases from J, with 13 bases between. This CDR3 spans 14 amino acids. Looked up from germline, CDR1 is SGHRS and CDR2 is YFSETQ. CDR3 sequence reads: CASSLGTGAGTQYF. The CDR3 DNA sequence: TGCGCCAGCAGCTTGGGAACGGGTGCTGGGACCCAGTACTTC.

The chain employs TRBV7-9 and TRBJ1-6; a possible D gene is TRBD1 (6 bases). The CDR3 has 15 amino acids. V lost 0 bases to trimming and J lost 10 bases, with 13 bases between them. The germline gives CDR1 SEHNR, CDR2 FQNEAQ (reference sequence). This CDR3 is CASSLAIGQKSPLHF. The CDR3 coding sequence is TGTGCCAGCAGCTTAGCGATAGGACAGAAATCACCCCTCCACTTT.

This chain links TRBV10-3 with TRBJ1-5; TRBD1 agrees at 10 bases. Germline lookup yields CDR1 ENHRY and CDR2 SYGVKD. CDR3 length equals 14 residues. With V trimmed by 8 bases and J by 3 bases, 4 bases remained unmatched. DNA of the CDR3: TGTGCCATCGGGACAGGGGCTATCAATCAGCCCCAGCATTTT. It translates to CAIGTGAINQPQHF.

This chain joins TRBV18 and TRBJ2-2; perhaps TRBD2 as D (6 bases). Trimming took 3 bases from V and 12 from J, leaving 20 bases between them. CDR3 size: 15 residues. The V gene's germline CDR1 is KGHSH and CDR2 LQKENI. For the CDR3, the DNA is TGTGCCAGCTCACCGGACGGGAGCCCCGAGCGGAAGCTGTTTTTT. This translates into CASSPDGSPERKLFF.

This chain uses TRBV4-2 with TRBJ2-7, with D maybe TRBD1 (6 bases). Between the trimmed V and J ends, which lost 0 bases and 2 bases, there was a span of 11 bases. Germline loops: CDR1 LGHNA, CDR2 YNFKEQ. The CDR3 loop spans 15 amino acids. The DNA of the CDR3 is TGTGCCAGCAGCCAAGAAACAGGGAACGCCTACGAGCAGTACTTC. This encodes CASSQETGNAYEQYF.

Note on this clone: Other DNA variants within this sample encode the same CDR3. The J gene is TRBJ1-6, the V gene TRBV5-1, with 10 bases that match TRBD1. CDR3 length equals 15 residues. With V trimmed by 4 bases and J by 7 bases, 5 bases remained unmatched. Per the germline V gene, CDR1 is SGHRS and CDR2 is YFSETQ. The CDR3 region has the DNA TGCGCCAGCAGCACACGACAGGGGGCGAATTCACCCCTCCACTTT. This sequence encodes CASSTRQGANSPLHF.

A few counts support this clone. This sequence joins TRBV5-4 and TRBJ2-3; the match to TRBD1 covers 8 bases. V gave up 4 bases and J gave up 5 bases; unmatched junction bases: 6. This CDR3 has 14 residues. Germline lookup yields CDR1 SGHNT and CDR2 YYREEE (reference sequence). DNA of the CDR3: TGTGCCAGCAGCCGAGACAGGGGTGGAGATACGCAGTATTTT. Protein sequence: CASSRDRGGDTQYF.

The chain has TRBV5-6 and TRBJ2-6; 9 bases fit TRBD1. From germline, CDR1 is SGHDT and CDR2 YYEEEE. J was trimmed by 4 bases and V by 4 bases; bases with no gene match: 12. This CDR3 is 18 amino acids long. DNA of the CDR3: TGTGCCAGCAGCAACCGGGACAGGGAAAGGTCCGGGGCCAACGTCCTGACTTTC. Amino acids: CASSNRDRERSGANVLTF. The variable domain in full, completed from reference TRBV5-6 and TRBJ2-6, reads DAGVTQSPTHLIKTRGQQVTLRCSPKSGHDTVSWYQQALGQGPQFIFQYYEEEERQRGNFPDRFSGHQFPNYSSELNVNALLLGDSALYLCASSNRDRERSGANVLTFGAGSRLTVL.

The chain couples TRBV6-6 to TRBJ2-2; D not certain. V lost 6 bases to trimming and J lost 2 bases, with 4 bases between them. The germline V gene has CDR1 MNHNY and CDR2 SVGAGI (reference sequence). There are 12 residues in the CDR3. CDR3 sequence: CASSLNTGELFF. In DNA form, the CDR3 reads TGTGCCAGCAGCCTCAACACCGGGGAGCTGTTTTTT.

V and J are TRBV7-8 and TRBJ1-5, with D perhaps TRBD1 (6 bases). CDR3 length: 17 residues. The germline V and J ends were trimmed by 4 bases and 1 base, with 17 bases remaining between them. Germline-derived CDR1 and CDR2 are SGHVS and FQNEAQ. CDR3 nucleotides: TGTGCCAGCAGCTCGACGTCGGCAGGGGTAAGCAATCAGCCCCAGCATTTT. Its translation is CASSSTSAGVSNQPQHF.

The genes are TRBV30 and TRBJ2-3; 7 bases map to TRBD2. With V trimmed by 0 bases and J by 1 base, 1 base remained unmatched. The CDR3 extends over 14 amino acids. Germline CDR1 reads GTSNPN; CDR2 reads SVGIG (reference sequence). The CDR3 sequence: CAWSVAGGTDTQYF. CDR3 sequence (DNA): TGTGCCTGGAGTGTGGCGGGGGGCACAGATACGCAGTATTTT.

This clone was seen a few times. J is TRBJ2-5 and V is TRBV29-1; possible D gene TRBD1, 6 bases. V gave up 7 bases and J gave up 3 bases, with 15 bases separating them. The germline CDR1 and CDR2 sequences are SQVTM and ANQGSEA. The CDR3 totals 13 residues. The CDR3 coding sequence is TGCAGCGGACAGGATACTACCGAAGAGACCCAGTACTTC. This sequence encodes CSGQDTTEETQYF.

V gene TRBV19 combines with J gene TRBJ1-4; perhaps TRBD1 as D (6 bases). Germline V gene lookup returns CDR1 LNHDA and CDR2 SQIVND (reference sequence). Trimming shortened V by 3 bases and J by 8 bases, and 13 bases separated the two germline ends. This CDR3 is 14 amino acids long. This chain's CDR3 is CASSIWGGHEKLFF. DNA for the CDR3: TGTGCCAGTAGTATCTGGGGGGGACACGAAAAACTGTTTTTT.

The chain recombines TRBV7-3 with TRBJ1-5; a weak D match, TRBD1 (5 bases). The V and J ends lost 5 bases and 4 bases respectively, with 9 bases between them. The CDR3 consists of 13 residues. The germline V gene encodes CDR1 SGHTA and CDR2 FQGTGA. The CDR3 here is CASSAGRNQPQHF. CDR3 DNA: TGTGCCAGCAGCGCGGGACGGAATCAGCCCCAGCATTTT.

The V gene is TRBV7-9, the J gene TRBJ2-5; weak D call: TRBD1 (6 bases). V was shortened by 5 bases and J by 9 bases, with 16 bases between the two germline ends. The CDR3 has 13 residues. The germline CDR1 and CDR2 sequences are SEHNR and FQNEAQ (reference sequence). The CDR3 loop is CASSPVGQGPQYF. The CDR3 region has the DNA TGTGCCAGCAGCCCAGTGGGCCAGGGGCCCCAGTACTTC.

The V gene is TRBV29-1, the J gene TRBJ1-1; perhaps TRBD1 as D (5 bases). The CDR3 sequence is 13 residues long. Per the germline V gene, CDR1 is SQVTM and CDR2 is ANQGSEA. Trimming removed 5 bases from V and 4 bases from J, with 14 bases in between. The CDR3 DNA reads TGCAGCGTTTGGAGGGAAGGGGTCACTGAAGCTTTCTTT. Translation gives CSVWREGVTEAFF.

The chain couples TRBV5-1 to TRBJ1-2; a possible D gene is TRBD1 (6 bases). The V end lost 4 bases, the J end lost 4 bases, and 17 bases lay between the germline ends. Germline V gives CDR1 SGHRS, CDR2 YFSETQ. CDR3 length equals 15 residues. The CDR3 region has the DNA TGCGCCAGCAGCCCGAACCGACAGGAGTCCTATGGCTACACCTTC. Amino acids: CASSPNRQESYGYTF. Drawing the rest from reference TRBV5-1 and TRBJ1-2, the complete variable domain is KAGVTQTPRYLIKTRGQQVTLSCSPISGHRSVSWYQQTPGQGLQFLFEYFSETQRNKGNFPGRFSGRQFSNSRSEMNVSTLELGDSALYLCASSPNRQESYGYTFGSGTRLTVV.

This chain connects TRBV7-9 to TRBJ2-7, with D possibly matching TRBD1 (6 bases). V lost 4 bases and J lost 5, with 18 bases in between. The CDR3 length is 15 residues. From germline, CDR1 is SEHNR and CDR2 FQNEAQ (reference sequence). In nucleotides, the CDR3 is TGTGCCAGCAGCTCCGAGAGGACAGTCCATGACGAGCAGTACTTC. Amino acids: CASSSERTVHDEQYF.

The rearrangement joins TRBV19 to TRBJ2-7; 7 bases match TRBD2. CDR1 and CDR2 from the germline V gene are LNHDA and SQIVND (reference sequence). This CDR3 spans 14 amino acids. Trimming at V came to 4 bases and at J to 5 bases, leaving 8 bases not matched to a gene. In DNA, the CDR3 is TGTGCCAGTAGTACCACGGGAGGAGGGAACGAGCAGTACTTC. Translated: CASSTTGGGNEQYF. The variable domain in full, with the rest retrieved from reference TRBV19 and TRBJ2-7, is DGGITQSPKYLFRKEGQNVTLSCEQNLNHDAMYWYRQDPGQGLRLIYYSQIVNDFQKGDIAEGYSVSREKKESFPLTVTSAQKNPTAFYLCASSTTGGGNEQYFGPGTRLTVT.

This clone was counted between two and nine times. The rearrangement links TRBV5-4 to TRBJ1-1, with 8 positions matching TRBD1. Germline V gene sequence: CDR1 SGHNT, CDR2 YYREEE (reference sequence). Unmatched junction bases numbered 7, after V lost 5 bases and J lost 4 bases. The CDR3 loop spans 14 amino acids. DNA for the CDR3: TGTGCCAGCAGGCGGACAGGGAAGGGCACTGAAGCTTTCTTT. Amino acid sequence: CASRRTGKGTEAFF.

The rearrangement joins TRBV9 to TRBJ1-3; 7 bases map to TRBD1. V shed 3 bases, J shed 0 bases, and the junction held 12 bases outside the gene matches. Germline CDR1 SGDLS, CDR2 YYNGEE. CDR3 length: 18 residues. CDR3 sequence: CASSGSPGGAFSGNTIYF. The DNA of the CDR3 is TGTGCCAGCAGCGGAAGTCCAGGGGGAGCCTTCTCTGGAAACACCATATATTTT.

This clone was counted only a few times. This sequence joins TRBV3-1 (or the pseudogene TRBV3-2) and TRBJ2-2; the D gene is possibly TRBD1 (6 bases). Germline CDR1 reads LGHDT; CDR2 reads YNNKEL (reference sequence). V was pared by 10 bases and J by 2 bases, with 20 bases between. This CDR3 region has 16 residues. CDR3 in amino acids: CATQTGPSTNTGELFF. The CDR3 nucleotides are TGTGCCACCCAGACAGGCCCCTCGACTAACACCGGGGAGCTGTTTTTT.

The J gene is TRBJ2-2, the V gene TRBV7-3, with TRBD2 identical over 8 bases. This CDR3 spans 15 amino acids. Germline CDR1 reads SGHTA; CDR2 reads FQGTGA. V was clipped by 4 bases and J by 1 base; unmatched bases: 2. The CDR3, as DNA: TGTGCCAGCAGCTCGAGCGGGGGGAACACCGGGGAGCTGTTTTTT. Translation: CASSSSGGNTGELFF.

This clone was counted a single time. The chain has TRBV5-5 and TRBJ2-1; 10 bases align to TRBD2. Germline V gives CDR1 SGHKS, CDR2 YYEKEE (reference sequence). The CDR3 is 17 amino acids. Trimming took 3 bases from V and 7 from J; bases not matched to a gene: 13. CDR3 sequence (DNA): TGTGCCAGCAGCTATCGGGGAACTAGCGGGGCCGTAAATGAGCAGTTCTTC. Encoded protein: CASSYRGTSGAVNEQFF. Full variable domain (missing parts from reference TRBV5-5 and TRBJ2-1): DAGVTQSPTHLIKTRGQQVTLRCSPISGHKSVSWYQQVLGQGPQFIFQYYEKEERGRGNFPDRFSARQFPNYSSELNVNALLLGDSALYLCASSYRGTSGAVNEQFFGPGTRLTVL.

The table lists this clone with a few counts. V is TRBV2 and J is TRBJ2-3; 8 bases are a match to TRBD2. The CDR3 spans 14 residues. Germline assignment: CDR1 SNHLY and CDR2 FYNNEI. Trimming cost V 8 bases and J 3 bases; bases outside gene matches: 7. The CDR3 here is CASRSGGLTDTQYF. For the CDR3, the DNA is TGTGCCAGCCGCTCGGGGGGGCTAACAGATACGCAGTATTTT.

V and J are TRBV5-6 and TRBJ2-1, with a possible D match to TRBD2 (7 bases). Trimming took off 6 bases at V and 4 bases at J, with 14 bases between the two ends. Germline V lookup: CDR1 SGHDT, CDR2 YYEEEE. The CDR3 spans 14 residues. The CDR3 loop is CASIRGAGYNEQFF. The CDR3 region has the DNA TGTGCCAGCATCCGGGGGGCGGGATACAATGAGCAGTTCTTC.

V usage is TRBV6-1 and J usage is TRBJ1-1; tentatively, D is TRBD1 (6 bases). CDR1 is MNHNS, CDR2 SASEGT, per germline. V shed 3 bases and J shed 4 bases, with 9 bases lying between them. The CDR3 runs 13 residues. The CDR3 loop is CASSEVRGTEAFF. The CDR3 region has the DNA TGTGCCAGCAGTGAGGTCAGGGGCACTGAAGCTTTCTTT.

This clone appeared once. The V and J genes are TRBV5-4 and TRBJ2-3; D gene uncertain. CDR3 size: 13 residues. From germline, CDR1 is SGHNT and CDR2 YYREEE (reference sequence). The germline V and J ends were trimmed by 3 bases and 1 base, with 6 bases remaining between them. The CDR3 loop reads CASSSPGTDTQYF. In DNA, the CDR3 is TGTGCCAGCAGCTCTCCAGGCACAGATACGCAGTATTTT.

Regarding this clone: One end of the junction fails to match germline, which may point to a read error. V is TRBV6-5 and J is TRBJ2-7; D possibly corresponds to TRBD2 (6 bases). The CDR3 sequence is 15 residues long. In germline, CDR1 is MNHEY, CDR2 SVGAGI. CDR3: CGSRREQALIYEQYF. CDR3 in DNA: TGTGGCAGCCGGCGGGAACAGGCGTTAATCTACGAGCAGTACTTC.